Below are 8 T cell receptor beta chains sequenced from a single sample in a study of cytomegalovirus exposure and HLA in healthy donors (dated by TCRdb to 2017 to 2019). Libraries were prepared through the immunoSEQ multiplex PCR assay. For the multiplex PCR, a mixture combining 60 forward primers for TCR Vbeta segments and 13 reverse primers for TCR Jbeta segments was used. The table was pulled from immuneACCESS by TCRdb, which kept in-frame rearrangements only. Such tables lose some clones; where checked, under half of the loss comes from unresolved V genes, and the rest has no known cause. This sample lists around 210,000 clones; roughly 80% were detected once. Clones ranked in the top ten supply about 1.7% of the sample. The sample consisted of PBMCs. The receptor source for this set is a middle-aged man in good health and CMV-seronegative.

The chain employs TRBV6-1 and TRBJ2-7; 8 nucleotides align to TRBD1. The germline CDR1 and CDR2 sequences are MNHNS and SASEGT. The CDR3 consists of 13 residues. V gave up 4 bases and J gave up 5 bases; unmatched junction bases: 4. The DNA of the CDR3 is TGTGCCAGCAGTGGACAGGGGAGCGACGAGCAGTACTTC. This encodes CASSGQGSDEQYF.

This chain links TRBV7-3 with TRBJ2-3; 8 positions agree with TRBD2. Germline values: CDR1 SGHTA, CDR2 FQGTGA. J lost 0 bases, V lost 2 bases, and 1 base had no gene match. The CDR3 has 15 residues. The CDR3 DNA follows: TGTGCCAGCAGCTTACGCGGGAGGAGCACAGATACGCAGTATTTT. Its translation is CASSLRGRSTDTQYF.

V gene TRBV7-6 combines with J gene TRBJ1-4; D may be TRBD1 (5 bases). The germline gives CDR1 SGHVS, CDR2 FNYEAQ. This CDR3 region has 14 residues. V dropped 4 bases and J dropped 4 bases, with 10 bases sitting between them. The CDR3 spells CASSSTGGNEKLFF. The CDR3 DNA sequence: TGTGCCAGCAGCTCGACGGGGGGTAATGAAAAACTGTTTTTT.

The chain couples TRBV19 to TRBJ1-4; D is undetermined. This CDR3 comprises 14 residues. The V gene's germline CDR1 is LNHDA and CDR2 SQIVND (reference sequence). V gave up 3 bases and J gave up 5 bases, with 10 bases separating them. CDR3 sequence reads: CASSIYSPNEKLFF. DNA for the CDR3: TGTGCCAGTAGTATTTACAGTCCGAATGAAAAACTGTTTTTT.

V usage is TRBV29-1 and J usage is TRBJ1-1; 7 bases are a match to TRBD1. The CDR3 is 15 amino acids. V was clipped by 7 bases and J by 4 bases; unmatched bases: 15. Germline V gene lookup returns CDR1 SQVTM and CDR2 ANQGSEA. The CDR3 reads CSAGTKQGWSTEAFF. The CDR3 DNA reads TGCAGCGCCGGAACAAAACAGGGGTGGAGCACTGAAGCTTTCTTT. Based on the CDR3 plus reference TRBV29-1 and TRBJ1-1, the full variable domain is SAVISQKPSRDICQRGTSLTIQCQVDSQVTMMFWYRQQPGQSLTLIATANQGSEATYESGFVIDKFPISRPNLTFSTLTVSNMSPEDSSIYLCSAGTKQGWSTEAFFGQGTRLTVV.

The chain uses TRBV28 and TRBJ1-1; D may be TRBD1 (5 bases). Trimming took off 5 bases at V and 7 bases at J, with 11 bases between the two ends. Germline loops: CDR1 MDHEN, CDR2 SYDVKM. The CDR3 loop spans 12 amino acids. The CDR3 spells CASSPPRVEAFF. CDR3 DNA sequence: TGTGCCAGCAGTCCCCCCAGGGTTGAAGCTTTCTTT.

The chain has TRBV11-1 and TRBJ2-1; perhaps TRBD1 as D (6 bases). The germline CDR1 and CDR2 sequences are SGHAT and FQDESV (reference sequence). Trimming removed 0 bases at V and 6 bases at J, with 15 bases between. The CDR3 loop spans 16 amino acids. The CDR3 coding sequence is TGTGCCAGCAGCTTAGCGCTCACAGGGCTTAGCAATGAGCAGTTCTTC. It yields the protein CASSLALTGLSNEQFF.

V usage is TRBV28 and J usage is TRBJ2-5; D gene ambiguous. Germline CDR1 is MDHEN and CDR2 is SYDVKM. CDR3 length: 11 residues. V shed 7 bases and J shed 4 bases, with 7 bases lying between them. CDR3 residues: CASISGETQYF. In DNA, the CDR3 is TGTGCCAGCATATCCGGAGAGACCCAGTACTTC.